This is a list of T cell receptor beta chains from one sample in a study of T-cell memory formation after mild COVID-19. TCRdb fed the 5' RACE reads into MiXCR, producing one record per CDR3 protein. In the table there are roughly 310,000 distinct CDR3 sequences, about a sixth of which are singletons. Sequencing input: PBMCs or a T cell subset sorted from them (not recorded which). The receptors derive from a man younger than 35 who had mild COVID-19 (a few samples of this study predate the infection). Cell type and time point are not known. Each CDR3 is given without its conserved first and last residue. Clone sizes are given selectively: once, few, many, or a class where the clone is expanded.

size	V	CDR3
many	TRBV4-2	ASSQDVSSTGANVLT
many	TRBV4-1	ASSQEPGNTEAF
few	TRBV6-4	ASRDGRGTEAF
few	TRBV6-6	ASSYTAGQPDYGYT
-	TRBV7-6	ASSLANWDGANTEAF
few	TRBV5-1	ASTPGGTGFGYT
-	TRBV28	ASSRNRLTGQPQH
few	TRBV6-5	ASSYSTASNTEAF
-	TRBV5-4	ASSLARASGTGELF
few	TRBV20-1	SARDPGGAF
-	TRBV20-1	SARGLKLAGAPKNTQY
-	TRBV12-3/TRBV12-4	ASSLFPRITEAF